The source of this TCR beta chain is a study of blood T cell repertoires in COVID-19. Germline V gene lookup returns CDR1 LNHDA and CDR2 SQIVND (reference sequence). Trimming removed 3 bases from V and 4 bases from J, with 9 bases in between. The CDR3 sequence is 14 residues long. Original analysis: Amplification of reference gene primers provided the estimated nucleated cell counts. Repertoires were generated with immunoSEQ multiplex PCR, while TCRdb's copy carries only in-frame clones and drops some. The V and J calls and the clone size are those of that table, but D and trimming were determined from the DNA. The sample gives 150,000 to 200,000 clones, 76% of which show up once; approximately 8.6% is in the top ten.

This receptor was taken from a woman aged 45-65 years with active or convalescent COVID-19. The specimen was peripheral blood. V usage is TRBV19 and J usage is TRBJ1-4, with unresolved D. The CDR3 DNA reads as TGTGCCAGTAGTATTCTGAGCTATAATGAAAAACTGTTTTTT. Translating gives CASSILSYNEKLFF.